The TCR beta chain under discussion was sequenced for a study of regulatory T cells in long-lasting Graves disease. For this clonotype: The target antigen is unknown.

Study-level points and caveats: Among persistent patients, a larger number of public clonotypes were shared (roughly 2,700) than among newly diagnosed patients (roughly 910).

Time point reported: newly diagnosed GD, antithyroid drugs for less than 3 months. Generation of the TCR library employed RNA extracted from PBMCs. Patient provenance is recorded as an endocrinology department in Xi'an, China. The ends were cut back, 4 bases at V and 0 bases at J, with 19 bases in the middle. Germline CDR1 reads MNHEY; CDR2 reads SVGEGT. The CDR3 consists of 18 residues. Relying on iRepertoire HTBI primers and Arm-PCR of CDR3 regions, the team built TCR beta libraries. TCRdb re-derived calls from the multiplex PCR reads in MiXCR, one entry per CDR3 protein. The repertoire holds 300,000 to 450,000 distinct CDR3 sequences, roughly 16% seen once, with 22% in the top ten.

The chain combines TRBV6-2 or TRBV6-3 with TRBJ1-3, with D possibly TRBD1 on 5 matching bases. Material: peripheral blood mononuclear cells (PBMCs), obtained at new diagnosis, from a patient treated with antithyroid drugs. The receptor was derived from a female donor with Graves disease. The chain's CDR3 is CASSLSGGLHSSGNTIYF. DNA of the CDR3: TGTGCCAGCAGTTTGTCTGGGGGACTACACTCCTCTGGAAACACCATATATTTT.